Presented here are 27 T cell receptor beta chains from one specimen sequenced in a study of blood T cell repertoires in COVID-19. Here immunoSEQ multiplex PCR was the method, and the copy in TCRdb shows in-frame clones only, minus some. The profile shows about 280,000 clones, about 90% of them singletons. Sequencing used peripheral blood. These receptors all stem from a woman younger than 45 who had recovered from COVID-19.

The rearrangement joins TRBV5-1 to TRBJ1-5, with 7 bases identical to TRBD1. The V and J ends lost 4 bases and 4 bases, in that order; junction bases with no gene match: 5. The CDR3 is 14 residues long. Germline V gene sequence: CDR1 SGHRS, CDR2 YFSETQ. CDR3 DNA sequence: TGCGCCAGCAGCCCACGGGACAGAAATCAGCCCCAGCATTTT. Protein sequence: CASSPRDRNQPQHF.

CDR3 residues: CASRGLAGAVTGELFF. Written as DNA, the CDR3 is TGTGCCAGCAGGGGACTAGCGGGAGCGGTCACCGGGGAGCTGTTTTTT. The rearrangement links TRBV11-2 to TRBJ2-2; 14 bases map to TRBD2. With V trimmed by 6 bases and J by 4 bases, 4 bases remained unmatched. The length of the CDR3 is 16 residues. Germline loops: CDR1 SGHAT, CDR2 FQNNGV.

V gene TRBV3-1 (or the pseudogene TRBV3-2) combines with J gene TRBJ2-1; TRBD2 matches at 11 bases. The CDR3 runs to 17 residues. Germline V gene lookup returns CDR1 LGHDT and CDR2 YNNKEL (reference sequence). Trimming removed 4 bases from V and 8 bases from J; junction bases left unmatched: 13. In DNA, the CDR3 is TGTGCCAGCAGCCCCAAGCCCGCTAGCGGGAGGTTTTATGAGCAGTTCTTC. Its protein product is CASSPKPASGRFYEQFF.

V and J are TRBV5-4 and TRBJ2-2, with D possibly being TRBD2 (6 bases). CDR3 length equals 17 residues. V was cut by 6 bases and J by 2 bases, with 20 bases left in between. Germline V lookup: CDR1 SGHNT, CDR2 YYREEE (reference sequence). The CDR3 DNA reads TGTGCCAGCACTTCGGGTCCGGGACTGGCTAACACCGGGGAGCTGTTTTTT. This gives the protein CASTSGPGLANTGELFF.

The chain uses TRBV9 and TRBJ2-5, with 12 bases fitting TRBD2. Germline assignment: CDR1 SGDLS and CDR2 YYNGEE. V lost 3 bases, J lost 1 base, and 4 bases stayed unmatched. CDR3 length equals 16 residues. The CDR3 bases are TGTGCCAGCAGCGCAGGACTAGCGGGGCGCCAAGAGACCCAGTACTTC. It is translated as CASSAGLAGRQETQYF.

The chain is built from TRBV3-1 (or the pseudogene TRBV3-2) and TRBJ2-3; 10 bases map to TRBD2. The V gene end was trimmed by 0 bases and the J gene end by 3 bases; junction bases not matched to a gene: 9. This CDR3 contains 18 residues. Germline V gene lookup returns CDR1 LGHDT and CDR2 YNNKEL (reference sequence). The CDR3 DNA reads TGTGCCAGCAGCCAAGATTTCGCTAGCGGGAGTGGAACAGATACGCAGTATTTT. It codes for CASSQDFASGSGTDTQYF.

V usage is TRBV15 and J usage is TRBJ2-3; the D gene is possibly TRBD1 (6 bases). The CDR3 is made up of 14 amino acids. Deletions cut 0 bases from V and 6 bases from J, with 10 bases between. Germline V gene lookup returns CDR1 LNHNV and CDR2 YYDKDF (reference sequence). The CDR3 region has the DNA TGTGCCACCAGCAGAGATAGGGGGTACGATACGCAGTATTTT. This gives the protein CATSRDRGYDTQYF.

The rearrangement uses TRBV21-1 and TRBJ1-5. TRBV21-1 is described as a pseudogene. This CDR3 has 19 amino acids. CDR3 sequence reads: CASSKRRRTYSYIYQPQHF. The CDR3 region has the DNA TGTGCCAGCAGCAAAAGGCGGAGGACGTATTCCTACATTTATCAGCCCCAGCATTTT.

The chain's CDR3 is CASSLAPDSYGYTF. DNA for the CDR3: TGTGCCAGCAGCTTGGCTCCGGACTCTTATGGCTACACCTTC. This chain joins TRBV5-5 and TRBJ1-2; unclear D gene. Per germline, CDR1 SGHKS and CDR2 YYEKEE (reference sequence). Trimming took 0 bases from V and 5 from J, leaving 11 bases between them. This CDR3 contains 14 residues.

The genes are TRBV18 and TRBJ2-5; D unresolved. V lost 3 bases and J lost 5, with 13 bases in between. The CDR3 loop spans 14 amino acids. Germline CDR1 is KGHSH and CDR2 is LQKENI. CDR3 sequence: CASSPPTYWETQYF. The CDR3 region has the DNA TGTGCCAGCTCACCCCCCACCTATTGGGAGACCCAGTACTTC.

The chain uses TRBV5-4 and TRBJ1-5; 8 bases are shared with TRBD1. Germline CDR1 and CDR2: SGHNT and YYREEE (reference sequence). The CDR3 sequence is 15 residues long. J lost 1 base, V lost 0 bases, and 0 bases had no gene match. The CDR3 sequence is CASSLGTGSNQPQHF. In nucleotides, the CDR3 is TGTGCCAGCAGCTTGGGGACAGGGAGCAATCAGCCCCAGCATTTT. The full variable domain, with the rest looked up from reference TRBV5-4 and TRBJ1-5, is ETGVTQSPTHLIKTRGQQVTLRCSSQSGHNTVSWYQQALGQGPQFIFQYYREEENGRGNFPPRFSGLQFPNYSSELNVNALELDDSALYLCASSLGTGSNQPQHFGDGTRLSIL.

This chain connects TRBV14 to TRBJ2-2, with a weak D call TRBD1 (5 bases). Germline loops: CDR1 SGHDN, CDR2 FVKESK. Trimming cost V 4 bases and J 3 bases, with 9 bases left between them. This CDR3 contains 14 residues. The CDR3 bases are TGTGCCAGCAGCCCGCAGGGTGACACCGGGGAGCTGTTTTTT. Its protein is CASSPQGDTGELFF. The variable domain in full, with the rest retrieved from reference TRBV14 and TRBJ2-2, is EAGVTQFPSHSVIEKGQTVTLRCDPISGHDNLYWYRRVMGKEIKFLLHFVKESKQDESGMPNNRFLAERTGGTYSTLKVQPAELEDSGVYFCASSPQGDTGELFFGEGSRLTVL.

The chain links TRBV5-6 to TRBJ1-5; tentative D call: TRBD1 (5 bases). Germline V gene lookup returns CDR1 SGHDT and CDR2 YYEEEE. CDR3 length: 18 amino acids. V shed 4 bases and J shed 4 bases, with 24 bases lying between them. The CDR3 spells CASSPLGAVYCLNQPQHF. The CDR3 coding sequence is TGTGCCAGCAGCCCTCTAGGGGCGGTTTACTGTTTGAATCAGCCCCAGCATTTT.

The chain couples TRBV28 to TRBJ2-2; maybe TRBD2 (5 bases). This CDR3 has 14 amino acids. The V gene lost 7 bases and the J gene lost 0 bases, with 9 bases spanning the gap. Germline CDR1 and CDR2: MDHEN and SYDVKM. In DNA form, the CDR3 reads TGTGCCAGCATTTCGGGAACGAACACCGGGGAGCTGTTTTTT. Translated, it gives CASISGTNTGELFF.

The chain joins TRBV19 to TRBJ2-6, with D maybe TRBD1 (6 bases). Trimming pared 3 bases from V and 0 bases from J, leaving 15 bases between. The CDR3 runs 18 residues. Germline CDR1 is LNHDA and CDR2 is SQIVND (reference sequence). In DNA, the CDR3 is TGTGCCAGTAGTATGGGACAAACCGGCAGCTCTGGGGCCAACGTCCTGACTTTC. Its translation is CASSMGQTGSSGANVLTF.

The chain uses TRBV5-4 and TRBJ1-1; D ambiguous. This CDR3 is 12 amino acids long. The germline V gene has CDR1 SGHNT and CDR2 YYREEE (reference sequence). The ends were cut back, 5 bases at V and 4 bases at J, with 9 bases in the middle. The CDR3 is CASRSLSTEAFF. The CDR3 coding sequence is TGTGCCAGCAGGAGTCTTAGCACTGAAGCTTTCTTT.

The chain joins TRBV7-3 to TRBJ2-2; 7 positions match TRBD2. The V gene end was trimmed by 2 bases and the J gene end by 1 base; junction bases not matched to a gene: 1. Germline V gene lookup returns CDR1 SGHTA and CDR2 FQGTGA. This CDR3 is 15 amino acids long. The CDR3 nucleotides read TGTGCCAGCAGCTTATCGGGGGGGAACACCGGGGAGCTGTTTTTT. Residues: CASSLSGGNTGELFF.

This clone has only one observation. The chain carries TRBV27 and TRBJ2-2; weak D call: TRBD1 (5 bases). The CDR3 runs 17 residues. The V gene lost 1 base and the J gene lost 8 bases, with 20 bases spanning the gap. CDR1 is MNHEY, CDR2 SMNVEV, per germline (reference sequence). In DNA, the CDR3 is TGTGCCAGCAGTTTATGGGGCTTGATCTCCCCGGCGGGGGAGCTGTTTTTT. It yields the protein CASSLWGLISPAGELFF.

The chain couples TRBV7-9 to TRBJ2-1; TRBD2 agrees at 12 bases. CDR1 SEHNR and CDR2 FQNEAQ come from the germline V gene (reference sequence). The CDR3 length is 17 residues. V gave up 5 bases and J gave up 1 base; unmatched junction bases: 6. CDR3 loop: CASSAQLAGGSYNEQFF. The CDR3 DNA reads as TGTGCCAGCAGCGCTCAACTAGCGGGGGGTTCCTACAATGAGCAGTTCTTC.

This clone was counted many times. This chain links TRBV2 with TRBJ1-2, with no clear D. This CDR3 spans 12 amino acids. CDR1 and CDR2 from the germline V gene are SNHLY and FYNNEI. V lost 4 bases and J 7 bases, leaving 10 bases between the germline ends. DNA for the CDR3: TGTGCCAGCAGTGTGACTTTGCGTGGCTACACCTTC. It specifies CASSVTLRGYTF. The full variable domain, rest sourced from reference TRBV2 and TRBJ1-2, is EPEVTQTPSHQVTQMGQEVILRCVPISNHLYFYWYRQILGQKVEFLVSFYNNEISEKSEIFDDQFSVERPDGSNFTLKIRSTKLEDSAMYFCASSVTLRGYTFGSGTRLTVV.

The V and J genes are TRBV28 and TRBJ1-6; D is possibly TRBD1 (5 bases). This CDR3 region has 13 residues. Trimming took 6 bases from V and 6 from J, leaving 9 bases between them. In germline, CDR1 is MDHEN, CDR2 SYDVKM. DNA of the CDR3: TGTGCCAGCAGGGGGGGAGTTAATTCACCCCTCCACTTT. This codes for CASRGGVNSPLHF.

The chain carries TRBV10-3 and TRBJ2-7, with D perhaps matching TRBD2 (6 bases). V lost 3 bases to trimming and J lost 4 bases, with 16 bases between them. The CDR3 consists of 15 residues. The V gene's germline CDR1 is ENHRY and CDR2 SYGVKD. The CDR3 DNA sequence: TGTGCCATCAGTGATGGAGTCCCTAGCGCATACGAGCAGTACTTC. Amino acids: CAISDGVPSAYEQYF.

This sequence joins TRBV7-8 and TRBJ2-2; a possible D gene is TRBD1 (6 bases). Germline V gene lookup returns CDR1 SGHVS and CDR2 FQNEAQ. Trimming left V 1 base short and J 4 bases short, with 7 bases between. The CDR3 runs 14 residues. This CDR3 reads CASSLVDSTGELFF. The CDR3 DNA sequence: TGTGCCAGCAGCTTAGTGGACAGCACCGGGGAGCTGTTTTTT.

V usage is TRBV5-4 and J usage is TRBJ2-3, with D uncertain. Trimming took off 4 bases at V and 6 bases at J, with 9 bases between the two ends. CDR1 and CDR2 from the germline V gene are SGHNT and YYREEE (reference sequence). The CDR3 length is 12 residues. The CDR3 region has the DNA TGTGCCAGCAGCCCCGTGTCTGATACGCAGTATTTT. Protein: CASSPVSDTQYF.

This rearrangement joins TRBV5-8 to TRBJ2-2; D call uncertain. Germline V gene sequence: CDR1 SGHTS, CDR2 YDEGEE. V was cut by 4 bases and J by 6 bases, with 7 bases left in between. This CDR3 contains 12 residues. The CDR3 protein is CASSNPAGELFF. The CDR3, as DNA: TGTGCCAGCAGCAATCCGGCCGGGGAGCTGTTTTTT. Supplemented by reference TRBV5-8 and TRBJ2-2, the full variable domain reads EAGVTQSPTHLIKTRGQQATLRCSPISGHTSVYWYQQALGLGLQFLLWYDEGEERNRGNFPPRFSGRQFPNYSSELNVNALELEDSALYLCASSNPAGELFFGEGSRLTVL.

This rearrangement joins TRBV27 to TRBJ2-7; 10 bases align to TRBD1. From germline, CDR1 is MNHEY and CDR2 SMNVEV (reference sequence). The V gene end was trimmed by 2 bases and the J gene end by 4 bases; junction bases not matched to a gene: 5. The CDR3 contains 15 residues. The CDR3 spells CASSLGGQGNYEQYF. The CDR3 DNA is TGTGCCAGCAGTTTAGGGGGACAGGGGAATTACGAGCAGTACTTC.

The rearrangement links TRBV16 to TRBJ1-1, with D perhaps TRBD1 (6 bases). This CDR3 has 13 residues. Trimming cost V 2 bases and J 8 bases, with 12 bases left between them. From germline, CDR1 is KGHSY and CDR2 FQNENV. CDR3 nucleotides: TGTGCCAGCAGCCAAGGCGGGGGGCTCGAAGCTTTCTTT. Its translation: CASSQGGGLEAFF.